The 20 T cell receptor beta chains in this list originate from one sample, sequenced in a study of CD8 T cells in Susac syndrome. Random hexamers primed reverse transcription of about 0.45 to 1 ug RNA. Using its own MiXCR run on the immunoSEQ multiplex PCR reads, TCRdb lists one record per CDR3 protein. This table holds about 240,000 distinct CDR3 sequences, 90% to 96% found once. Material: CD4+ T cells from PBMCs. Receptors originate from a human donor with Susac syndrome.

This sequence joins TRBV5-1 and TRBJ2-7; D remains unclear. Trimming took off 5 bases at V and 0 bases at J, with 12 bases between the two ends. The CDR3 is made up of 14 amino acids. CDR1 is SGHRS, CDR2 YFSETQ, per germline. In DNA form, the CDR3 reads TGCGCCAGCAGAACGTCTGTTAGCTCCTACGAGCAGTACTTC. This codes for CASRTSVSSYEQYF. The full variable domain, completed using reference TRBV5-1 and TRBJ2-7, is KAGVTQTPRYLIKTRGQQVTLSCSPISGHRSVSWYQQTPGQGLQFLFEYFSETQRNKGNFPGRFSGRQFSNSRSEMNVSTLELGDSALYLCASRTSVSSYEQYFGPGTRLTVT.

The rearrangement uses TRBV29-1 and TRBJ2-7; D is undetermined. The germline V gene encodes CDR1 SQVTM and CDR2 ANQGSEA. The CDR3 runs 12 residues. V lost 7 bases, J lost 3 bases, and 13 bases lay in between. The DNA of the CDR3 is TGCAGCGCTGGGTGGCAGAGCTACGAGCAGTACTTC. It translates to CSAGWQSYEQYF.

This sequence joins TRBV29-1 and TRBJ1-2, with a tentative D call TRBD1 (6 bases). Deletions cut 7 bases from V and 5 bases from J, with 14 bases between. This CDR3 spans 12 amino acids. From germline, CDR1 is SQVTM and CDR2 ANQGSEA. Here the CDR3 DNA reads TGCAGCGCTGTGGACAGCGGGTATGGCTACACCTTC. Translated, it gives CSAVDSGYGYTF. Looking up the rest from reference TRBV29-1 and TRBJ1-2 gives the full variable domain: SAVISQKPSRDICQRGTSLTIQCQVDSQVTMMFWYRQQPGQSLTLIATANQGSEATYESGFVIDKFPISRPNLTFSTLTVSNMSPEDSSIYLCSAVDSGYGYTFGSGTRLTVV.

This rearrangement joins TRBV20-1 to TRBJ2-5, with 9 bases aligning to TRBD2. The CDR3 loop spans 15 amino acids. Germline trimming cut 5 bases from V and 2 bases from J; bases unmatched to any gene: 9. Per the germline V gene, CDR1 is DFQATT and CDR2 is SNEGSKA (reference sequence). CDR3: CSAYRLAENQETQYF. DNA of the CDR3: TGCAGTGCTTATCGACTAGCGGAGAATCAAGAGACCCAGTACTTC.

V is TRBV27 and J is TRBJ1-1; D uncertain. Germline values: CDR1 MNHEY, CDR2 SMNVEV (reference sequence). V lost 3 bases, J lost 1 base, and 6 bases lay in between. CDR3 length: 13 amino acids. Here the CDR3 DNA reads TGTGCCAGCAGTTTGTTGGAGAACACTGAAGCTTTCTTT. Translation: CASSLLENTEAFF.

The chain uses TRBV15 and TRBJ2-1; D gene ambiguous. CDR3 length: 14 amino acids. The V end lost 3 bases, the J end lost 4 bases, and 10 bases lay between the germline ends. Germline V gene lookup returns CDR1 LNHNV and CDR2 YYDKDF (reference sequence). CDR3 nucleotides: TGTGCCACCAGCAGGGGCGCTGATTACAATGAGCAGTTCTTC. It codes for CATSRGADYNEQFF.

This chain joins TRBV5-4 and TRBJ2-7; the D call may be TRBD1 or TRBD2 (6 bases each). The CDR3 is made up of 14 amino acids. Germline CDR1 and CDR2: SGHNT and YYREEE (reference sequence). Trimming took 0 bases from V and 3 from J, leaving 10 bases between them. CDR3 nucleotides: TGTGCCAGCAGCTTGGGGGGGGCAGACTACGAGCAGTACTTC. Its translation: CASSLGGADYEQYF.

The chain couples TRBV12-5 to TRBJ2-7; 9 bases align to TRBD1. CDR3 length: 16 amino acids. Per germline, CDR1 LGHNT and CDR2 FRNRAP. V shed 5 bases and J 2 bases; nucleotides not matched to a gene: 10. CDR3 bases: TGTGCTAGTGGTCCAATCCCGGGACAGGGTCCCTACGAGCAGTACTTC. Protein: CASGPIPGQGPYEQYF.

In nucleotides, the CDR3 is TGTGCCAGCAGCCCTCTAGTTTCCTACGAGCAGTACTTC. Amino acids: CASSPLVSYEQYF. This rearrangement joins TRBV7-6 to TRBJ2-7; D unresolved. Germline V CDR1 and CDR2: SGHVS, FNYEAQ. Trimming cost V 5 bases and J 1 base, with 9 bases left between them. The CDR3 extends over 13 amino acids.

This chain connects TRBV28 to TRBJ1-5, with D uncertain. Trimming took off 5 bases at V and 5 bases at J, with 4 bases between the two ends. Germline V CDR1 and CDR2: MDHEN, SYDVKM. The CDR3 covers 11 residues. The CDR3 sequence: CASSTDQPQHF. For the CDR3, the DNA is TGTGCCAGCAGTACGGATCAGCCCCAGCATTTT. The full variable domain, its missing parts supplied by reference TRBV28 and TRBJ1-5, is DVKVTQSSRYLVKRTGEKVFLECVQDMDHENMFWYRQDPGLGLRLIYFSYDVKMKEKGDIPEGYSVSREKKERFSLILESASTNQTSMYLCASSTDQPQHFGDGTRLSIL.

The chain joins TRBV9 to TRBJ1-2; D perhaps matches TRBD1 (6 bases). Germline V lookup: CDR1 SGDLS, CDR2 YYNGEE. This CDR3 contains 15 residues. V shed 1 base and J shed 0 bases, with 10 bases lying between them. The CDR3 spells CASSVLRGANYGYTF. Written as DNA, the CDR3 is TGTGCCAGCAGCGTACTCAGGGGAGCTAACTATGGCTACACCTTC.

The rearrangement joins TRBV12-5 to TRBJ1-5; D unclear. The CDR3 is 11 residues long. Germline values: CDR1 LGHNT, CDR2 FRNRAP. V was trimmed by 2 bases and J by 9 bases, leaving 5 bases between them. CDR3 nucleotides: TGTGCTAGTGGTTTGCGGTGGCCCCAGCATTTT. Translating it yields CASGLRWPQHF. The entire variable domain, with the rest obtained from reference TRBV12-5 and TRBJ1-5, is as follows: DARVTQTPRHKVTEMGQEVTMRCQPILGHNTVFWYRQTMMQGLELLAYFRNRAPLDDSGMPKDRFSAEMPDATLATLKIQPSEPRDSAVYFCASGLRWPQHFGDGTRLSIL.

CDR3 sequence: CSGIRRNTEAFF. CDR3 bases: TGCAGCGGAATTAGACGGAACACTGAAGCTTTCTTT. The J gene is TRBJ1-1, the V gene TRBV29-1; D is undetermined. Deletions cut 7 bases from V and 1 base from J, with 10 bases between. The CDR3 loop spans 12 amino acids. Germline values: CDR1 SQVTM, CDR2 ANQGSEA.

The rearrangement uses TRBV4-2 and TRBJ1-2, with D perhaps TRBD1 (5 bases). Trimming pared 4 bases from V and 2 bases from J, leaving 14 bases between. The CDR3 contains 15 residues. Germline-derived CDR1 and CDR2 are LGHNA and YNFKEQ. This CDR3 is CASSPGTTENYGYTF. In DNA form, the CDR3 reads TGTGCCAGCAGCCCTGGGACCACTGAAAACTATGGCTACACCTTC.

The chain carries TRBV4-1 and TRBJ2-7, with D tentatively TRBD2 (6 bases). Looked up from germline, CDR1 is MGHRA and CDR2 is YSYEKL. The CDR3 covers 15 residues. Trimming left V 4 bases short and J 3 bases short, with 16 bases between. In nucleotides, the CDR3 is TGCGCCAGCAGCCGGGCCGGGGCTAGCGACTACGAGCAGTACTTC. It codes for CASSRAGASDYEQYF.

The genes are TRBV3-1 and TRBJ2-7; unclear D gene. The CDR3 is 14 amino acids. V gave up 4 bases and J gave up 3 bases, with 13 bases separating them. Germline values: CDR1 LGHDT, CDR2 YNNKEL (reference sequence). The CDR3: CASSLNPWSYEQYF. Written as DNA, the CDR3 is TGTGCCAGCAGCCTCAACCCCTGGAGCTACGAGCAGTACTTC.

The V call is TRBV11-2, the J call TRBJ2-3; 7 positions match TRBD2. Germline trimming cut 5 bases from V and 0 bases from J; bases unmatched to any gene: 5. Germline V gene data show CDR1 as SGHAT and CDR2 as FQNNGV. This CDR3 has 15 amino acids. The CDR3 region is CASSRGVRSTDTQYF. In nucleotides, the CDR3 is TGTGCCAGCAGCCGGGGGGTGAGGAGCACAGATACGCAGTATTTT.

The chain has TRBV20-1 and TRBJ2-1; 12 positions agree with TRBD2. The V segment lost 6 bases and the J segment 8 bases; nucleotides outside the gene matches: 11. CDR1 is DFQATT, CDR2 SNEGSKA, per germline (reference sequence). The CDR3 length is 15 residues. CDR3 coding DNA: TGCAGTGCAGAACCGGGACTAGCGGGTAGGGATGAGCAGTTCTTC. Translation: CSAEPGLAGRDEQFF.

This clonotype was detected only once. This chain links TRBV27 with TRBJ1-1, with no clear D. V lost 8 bases and J 3 bases, leaving 4 bases between the germline ends. The CDR3 runs 10 residues. Germline values: CDR1 MNHEY, CDR2 SMNVEV (reference sequence). DNA of the CDR3: TGTGCCAGCGAGGACACTGAAGCTTTCTTT. Translating gives CASEDTEAFF.

This clonotype was picked up one time. V and J are TRBV20-1 and TRBJ1-1, with 10 bases that match TRBD1. Losses at the gene ends were 7 bases for V and 3 bases for J; bases not matched to a gene: 5. CDR3 length: 13 amino acids. The germline gives CDR1 DFQATT, CDR2 SNEGSKA (reference sequence). The CDR3 loop reads CSVPDRGDTEAFF. CDR3 nucleotide sequence: TGCAGTGTTCCGGACAGGGGGGACACTGAAGCTTTCTTT.